The T cell receptor beta chain described here comes from a study of identical twins. A few counts support this clonotype. What it binds is unknown. Per the germline V gene, CDR1 is MGHRA and CDR2 is YSYEKL. The CDR3 is 16 amino acids. V lost 2 bases to trimming and J lost 8 bases; unmatched junction nucleotides: 9. Each donor (without exception) was a healthy Caucasian. Study results and limitations: For zero-insertion analyses, partial confounding could come from invariant MAIT and iNKT cells. There was more out-of-frame TCR alpha sharing in monozygotic twins than models estimated. Memory repertoires showed no such pattern, whereas abundant cord blood beta clonotypes carried fewer insertions.

TCRdb passed the 5' RACE reads through MiXCR, listing each CDR3 protein once. The table records about 810,000 distinct CDR3 sequences, around 12% of them present only once. This sample was shared with a second study, whose subject was yellow fever vaccine responses in identical twins.

This chain connects TRBV4-1 to TRBJ2-1; 10 bases agree with TRBD1. Material for sequencing was PBMCs. The clonotype originates from a woman aged 18-29 years in good health. CDR3 residues: CASSQRSDRGRDEQFF. CDR3 bases: TGCGCCAGCAGCCAAAGATCCGACAGGGGGCGTGATGAGCAGTTCTTC.